A single sample is the source of the 17 T cell receptor beta chains below, sequenced in a study of shared clonotypes between healthy human individuals. TCRdb's copy holds only in-frame clones and misses some; the assay was immunoSEQ multiplex PCR. Of some 1.1 million clones listed, 60% to 85% are singletons. Sequenced input: memory CD4+ T cells from PBMCs. Regarding subset: CD45RA-negative fraction. The receptors were gathered from a man between 18 and 29 years old in good health. Some clones in this sample may be carry-over from other donors' samples.

On this clone itself: A far larger clone is a single base away, which makes a read error likely. The V gene is TRBV28, the J gene TRBJ2-1, with D hard to call. This CDR3 is 18 amino acids long. Per germline, CDR1 MDHEN and CDR2 SYDVKM. The CDR3 loop is CAGSPRWLLTTPYNEQFF. CDR3 coding DNA: TGTGCCGGCAGTCCCCGGTGGCTCTTAACTACTCCCTACAATGAGCAGTTCTTC.

J is TRBJ1-1 and V is TRBV6-1; the D gene is possibly TRBD1 (5 bases). This CDR3 has 13 residues. Germline lookup yields CDR1 MNHNS and CDR2 SASEGT. V was cut by 1 base and J by 3 bases, with 6 bases left in between. The CDR3 DNA reads as TGTGCCAGCAGTGAAGGGGGCCACACTGAAGCTTTCTTT. Its protein is CASSEGGHTEAFF.

The chain has TRBV18 and TRBJ1-4; D is unresolved. The CDR3 sequence is 16 residues long. V lost 6 bases and J lost 1, with 15 bases in between. Germline values: CDR1 KGHSH, CDR2 LQKENI. The CDR3 region is CASSVDWQQTNEKLFF. In DNA, the CDR3 is TGTGCCAGCTCCGTGGACTGGCAGCAAACTAATGAAAAACTGTTTTTT. The full variable domain, completed using reference TRBV18 and TRBJ1-4, is NAGVMQNPRHLVRRRGQEARLRCSPMKGHSHVYWYRQLPEEGLKFMVYLQKENIIDESGMPKERFSAEFPKEGPSILRIQQVVRGDSAAYFCASSVDWQQTNEKLFFGSGTQLSVL.

The V call is TRBV7-2, the J call TRBJ2-3, with D maybe TRBD1 (5 bases). The ends were cut back, 4 bases at V and 2 bases at J, with 10 bases in the middle. Germline assignment: CDR1 SGHTA and CDR2 FQGNSA. The CDR3 loop spans 14 amino acids. The CDR3 DNA sequence: TGTGCCAGCAGCTCCTCAGGGCCCACAGATACGCAGTATTTT. Translation: CASSSSGPTDTQYF.

On this clone itself: At the DNA level, this CDR3 is encoded by other sequences in the same sample as well. J is TRBJ2-1 and V is TRBV6-5, with 13 bases fitting TRBD2. The CDR3 runs to 15 residues. J gave up 7 bases and V 3 bases, and 3 bases lay outside the gene matches. Germline-derived CDR1 and CDR2 are MNHEY and SVGAGI. The CDR3 region is CASSYGLAGVNEQFF. The CDR3 DNA is TGTGCCAGCAGTTATGGACTAGCGGGAGTGAATGAGCAGTTCTTC.

The chain joins TRBV28 to TRBJ2-2; TRBD2 matches 10 bases. Germline V gene sequence: CDR1 MDHEN, CDR2 SYDVKM. The CDR3 totals 14 residues. Trimming at V came to 6 bases and at J to 6 bases, leaving 4 bases not matched to a gene. The CDR3 coding sequence is TGTGCCAGCAGCTCTAGCGGGAGACCCGGGGAGCTGTTTTTT. Its protein is CASSSSGRPGELFF.

The chain recombines TRBV19 with TRBJ2-1; D may match TRBD1 or TRBD2 (5 bases each). CDR3 length: 16 residues. The germline V and J ends were trimmed by 3 bases and 3 bases, with 15 bases remaining between them. The germline V gene encodes CDR1 LNHDA and CDR2 SQIVND (reference sequence). CDR3 region: CASSIVGQGDYNEQFF. The CDR3 coding sequence is TGTGCCAGTAGTATTGTCGGGCAGGGAGACTACAATGAGCAGTTCTTC.

Note on this clone: This specimen includes other DNA sequences encoding the same CDR3. V and J are TRBV2 and TRBJ1-2; 7 nucleotides agree with TRBD1. This CDR3 is built from 13 residues. Germline V gene sequence: CDR1 SNHLY, CDR2 FYNNEI. Trimming cost V 5 bases and J 3 bases; bases outside gene matches: 3. DNA for the CDR3: TGTGCCAGCAGTCCCGGACAGGACTATGGCTACACCTTC. Encoded protein: CASSPGQDYGYTF.

The J gene is TRBJ2-7, the V gene TRBV6-6, with D possibly TRBD1 on 6 matching bases. CDR1 is MNHNY and CDR2 is SVGAGI in the germline V gene (reference sequence). The V end was cut by 5 bases, the J end by 5 bases, with 13 bases between. The CDR3 sequence is 13 residues long. This CDR3 reads CASSRSGGDEQYF. CDR3 DNA sequence: TGTGCCAGCAGTCGAAGTGGGGGCGACGAGCAGTACTTC.

This chain links TRBV23-1 with TRBJ2-1; D could derive from TRBD1 or TRBD2 (5 bases each). TRBV23-1 is identified as an open reading frame with a role that is uncertain. Trimming pared 2 bases from V and 9 bases from J, leaving 23 bases between. The CDR3 is 17 residues long. This chain's CDR3 is CASSQGSRDPAYGEQFF. CDR3 DNA: TGCGCCAGCAGTCAAGGTTCCCGGGACCCCGCTTATGGTGAGCAGTTCTTC.

V usage is TRBV19 and J usage is TRBJ2-7, with 8 nucleotides matching TRBD2. This CDR3 has 17 amino acids. With 0 bases clipped from V and 4 bases from J, the junction kept 11 bases outside the gene matches. Germline V CDR1 and CDR2: LNHDA, SQIVND (reference sequence). CDR3 in DNA: TGTGCCAGTAGTATAGATCGTAGCGGGACGCGTCCGTACGAGCAGTACTTC. Translation gives CASSIDRSGTRPYEQYF. Looking up the rest from reference TRBV19 and TRBJ2-7 gives the full variable domain: DGGITQSPKYLFRKEGQNVTLSCEQNLNHDAMYWYRQDPGQGLRLIYYSQIVNDFQKGDIAEGYSVSREKKESFPLTVTSAQKNPTAFYLCASSIDRSGTRPYEQYFGPGTRLTVT.

In this sample, this clone turned up a few times. The rearrangement uses TRBV27 and TRBJ2-7; 11 bases line up with TRBD2. The CDR3 has 17 residues. In germline, CDR1 is MNHEY, CDR2 SMNVEV (reference sequence). After removal of 8 bases from V and 2 bases from J, the junction contained 14 bases not matched to a gene. In nucleotides, the CDR3 is TGTGCCAGCCGATCCCGGAGGGGGGGACTAGCGGCCTACGAGCAGTACTTC. This codes for CASRSRRGGLAAYEQYF.

The V gene is TRBV7-6, the J gene TRBJ2-3; 9 nucleotides align to TRBD1. The CDR3 length is 16 residues. Germline CDR1 reads SGHVS; CDR2 reads FNYEAQ. V shed 5 bases and J 5 bases; nucleotides not matched to a gene: 11. The CDR3 DNA sequence: TGTGCCAGCAGCCAAAATCCTACAGGGGGCAGAGATACGCAGTATTTT. Translation: CASSQNPTGGRDTQYF.

This chain connects TRBV28 to TRBJ1-6; the D is unclear. The CDR3 totals 15 residues. The germline gives CDR1 MDHEN, CDR2 SYDVKM. Trimming took 6 bases from V and 8 from J, leaving 17 bases between them. CDR3 sequence: CASRPRGGQHSPLHF. The DNA of the CDR3 is TGTGCCAGCAGACCTCGCGGAGGGCAGCATTCACCCCTCCACTTT.

This rearrangement joins TRBV10-3 to TRBJ2-1; 15 positions match TRBD2. The length of the CDR3 is 17 residues. V shed 4 bases, J shed 6 bases, and the junction held 7 bases outside the gene matches. Germline V gene sequence: CDR1 ENHRY, CDR2 SYGVKD. DNA for the CDR3: TGTGCCATCAGTGCCGGACTAGCGGGAGGGCCGCGCAATGAGCAGTTCTTC. Protein: CAISAGLAGGPRNEQFF.

This sequence joins TRBV4-3 and TRBJ1-5; unclear D gene. The germline V gene encodes CDR1 LGHNA and CDR2 YSLEER. Trimming cost V 3 bases and J 4 bases, with 10 bases left between them. CDR3 length: 14 amino acids. The CDR3 loop reads CASSQWPGNQPQHF. CDR3 coding DNA: TGCGCCAGCAGCCAGTGGCCGGGGAATCAGCCCCAGCATTTT.

Regarding this clone: Other nucleotide sequences from this sample produce the same CDR3. The V and J genes are TRBV5-4 and TRBJ2-1; TRBD2 matches at 9 bases. Unmatched junction bases numbered 2, after V lost 0 bases and J lost 7 bases. The germline CDR1 and CDR2 sequences are SGHNT and YYREEE (reference sequence). This CDR3 region has 14 residues. The chain's CDR3 is CASSLGGRGNEQFF. The CDR3 bases are TGTGCCAGCAGCTTGGGCGGGAGGGGAAATGAGCAGTTCTTC.